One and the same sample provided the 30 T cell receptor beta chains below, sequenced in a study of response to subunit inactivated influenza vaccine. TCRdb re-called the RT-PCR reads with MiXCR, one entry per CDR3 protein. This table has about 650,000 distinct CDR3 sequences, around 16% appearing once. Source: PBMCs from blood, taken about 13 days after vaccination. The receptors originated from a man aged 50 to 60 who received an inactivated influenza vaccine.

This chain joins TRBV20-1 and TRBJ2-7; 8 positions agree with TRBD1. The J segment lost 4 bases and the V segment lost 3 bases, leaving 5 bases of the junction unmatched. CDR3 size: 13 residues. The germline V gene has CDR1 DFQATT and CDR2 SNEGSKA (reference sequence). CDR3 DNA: TGCAGTGCTAGGAGCCAGGGGGCTTACGAGCAGTACTTC. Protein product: CSARSQGAYEQYF.

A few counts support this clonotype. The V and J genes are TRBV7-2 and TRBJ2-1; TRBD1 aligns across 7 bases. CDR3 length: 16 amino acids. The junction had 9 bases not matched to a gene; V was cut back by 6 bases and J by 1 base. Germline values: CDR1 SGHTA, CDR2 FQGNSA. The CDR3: CASRPRQGRSYNEQFF. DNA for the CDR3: TGTGCCAGCAGGCCTAGACAGGGTCGGTCCTACAATGAGCAGTTCTTC.

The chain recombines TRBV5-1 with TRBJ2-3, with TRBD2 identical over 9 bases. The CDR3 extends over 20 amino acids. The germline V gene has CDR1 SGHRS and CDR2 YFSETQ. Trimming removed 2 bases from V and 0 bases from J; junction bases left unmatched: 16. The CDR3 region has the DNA TGCGCCAGCAGCTTCGCGCAGACAGGGACTAGCAGATCGAGCACAGATACGCAGTATTTT. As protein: CASSFAQTGTSRSSTDTQYF.

DNA for the CDR3: TGCAGTGCTAGAGAGGGGGGGAGAGAAAAACTGTTTTTT. Amino acid sequence: CSAREGGREKLFF. The chain has TRBV20-1 and TRBJ1-4; D is possibly TRBD1 (5 bases). The ends were cut back, 0 bases at V and 8 bases at J, with 10 bases in the middle. Germline V gene sequence: CDR1 DFQATT, CDR2 SNEGSKA (reference sequence). The CDR3 is 13 residues long.

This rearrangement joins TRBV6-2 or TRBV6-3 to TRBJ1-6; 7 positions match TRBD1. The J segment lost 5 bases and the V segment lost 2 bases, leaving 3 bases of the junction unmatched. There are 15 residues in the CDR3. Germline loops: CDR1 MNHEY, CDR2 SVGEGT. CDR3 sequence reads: CASSYRGRDNSPLHF. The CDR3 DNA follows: TGTGCCAGCAGTTACAGGGGGCGGGATAATTCACCCCTCCACTTT.

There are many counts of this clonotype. Written as DNA, the CDR3 is TGTGCCAGCAGCTTGGAGATTGAGCAGTTCTTC. This translates into CASSLEIEQFF. The V call is TRBV5-6, the J call TRBJ2-1, with D unclear. The CDR3 is made up of 11 amino acids. The germline V gene encodes CDR1 SGHDT and CDR2 YYEEEE. Trimming took 0 bases from V and 9 from J, leaving 4 bases between them.

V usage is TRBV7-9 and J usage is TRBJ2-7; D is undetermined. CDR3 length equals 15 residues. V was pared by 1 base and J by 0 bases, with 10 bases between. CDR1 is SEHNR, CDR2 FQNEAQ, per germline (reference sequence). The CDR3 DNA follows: TGTGCCAGCAGCTTAGGGGGTCAGTACTCCTACGAGCAGTACTTC. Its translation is CASSLGGQYSYEQYF.

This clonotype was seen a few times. CDR3 nucleotides: TGTGCCAGCAGCGCAGCCAGCGGGACCAGATACGAGCAGTACTTC. Its protein product is CASSAASGTRYEQYF. The rearrangement links TRBV7-8 to TRBJ2-7; 7 nucleotides align to TRBD2. Unmatched junction bases numbered 11, after V lost 5 bases and J lost 4 bases. This CDR3 is built from 15 residues. Germline lookup yields CDR1 SGHVS and CDR2 FQNEAQ.

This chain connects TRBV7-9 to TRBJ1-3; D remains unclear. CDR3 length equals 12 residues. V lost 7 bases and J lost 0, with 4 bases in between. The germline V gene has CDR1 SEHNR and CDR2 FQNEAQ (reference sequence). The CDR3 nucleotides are TGTGCCAGCACGGACTCTGGAAACACCATATATTTT. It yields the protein CASTDSGNTIYF. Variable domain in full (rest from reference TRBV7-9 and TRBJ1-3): DTGVSQNPRHKITKRGQNVTFRCDPISEHNRLYWYRQTLGQGPEFLTYFQNEAQLEKSRLLSDRFSAERPKGSFSTLEIQRTEQGDSAMYLCASTDSGNTIYFGEGSWLTVV.

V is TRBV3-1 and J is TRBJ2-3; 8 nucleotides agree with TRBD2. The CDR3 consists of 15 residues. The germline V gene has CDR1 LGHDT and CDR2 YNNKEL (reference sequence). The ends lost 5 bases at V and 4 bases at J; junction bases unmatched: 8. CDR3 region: CASSVSGTRADTQYF. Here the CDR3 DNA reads TGTGCCAGCAGCGTTTCAGGGACTAGAGCAGATACGCAGTATTTT.

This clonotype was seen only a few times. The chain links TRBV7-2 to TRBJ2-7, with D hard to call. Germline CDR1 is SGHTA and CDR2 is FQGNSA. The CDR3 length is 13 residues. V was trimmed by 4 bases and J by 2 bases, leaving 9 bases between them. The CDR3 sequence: CASSSFRAYEQYF. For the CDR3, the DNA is TGTGCCAGCAGCTCTTTCCGGGCCTACGAGCAGTACTTC. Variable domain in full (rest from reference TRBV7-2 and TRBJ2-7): GAGVSQSPSNKVTEKGKDVELRCDPISGHTALYWYRQSLGQGLEFLIYFQGNSAPDKSGLPSDRFSAERTGGSVSTLTIQRTQQEDSAVYLCASSSFRAYEQYFGPGTRLTVT.

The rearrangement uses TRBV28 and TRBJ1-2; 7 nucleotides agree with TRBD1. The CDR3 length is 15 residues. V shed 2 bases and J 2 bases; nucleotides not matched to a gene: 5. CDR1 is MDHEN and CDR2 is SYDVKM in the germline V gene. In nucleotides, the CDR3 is TGTGCCAGCAGTTTAGAGGGGGCGCTAAACTATGGCTACACCTTC. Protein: CASSLEGALNYGYTF.

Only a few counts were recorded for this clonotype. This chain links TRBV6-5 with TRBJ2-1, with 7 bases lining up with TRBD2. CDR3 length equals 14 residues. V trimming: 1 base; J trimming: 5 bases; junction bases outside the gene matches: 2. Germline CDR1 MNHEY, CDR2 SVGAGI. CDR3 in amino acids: CASSYFGTNNEQFF. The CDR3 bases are TGTGCCAGCAGTTACTTCGGGACTAACAATGAGCAGTTCTTC.

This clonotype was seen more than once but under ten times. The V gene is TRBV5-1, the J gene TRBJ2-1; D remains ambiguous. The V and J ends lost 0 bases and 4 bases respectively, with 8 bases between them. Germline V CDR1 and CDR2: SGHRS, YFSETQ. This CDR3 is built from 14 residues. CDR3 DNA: TGCGCCAGCAGCTTGGAAAAAGCTTACAATGAGCAGTTCTTC. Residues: CASSLEKAYNEQFF.

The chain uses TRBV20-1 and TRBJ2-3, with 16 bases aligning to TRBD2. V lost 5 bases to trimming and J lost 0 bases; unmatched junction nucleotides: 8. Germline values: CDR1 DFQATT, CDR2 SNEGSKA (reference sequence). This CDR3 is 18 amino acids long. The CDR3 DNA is TGCAGTGCTCCGGGACTAGCGGGAGGGCCGATTAGCACAGATACGCAGTATTTT. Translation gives CSAPGLAGGPISTDTQYF.

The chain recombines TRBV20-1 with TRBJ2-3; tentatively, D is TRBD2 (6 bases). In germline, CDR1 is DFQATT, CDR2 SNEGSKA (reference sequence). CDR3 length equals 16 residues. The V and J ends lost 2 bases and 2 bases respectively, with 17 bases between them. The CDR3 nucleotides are TGCAGTGCTAGATGGGCGGCGGGGCTTCTCACAGATACGCAGTATTTT. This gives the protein CSARWAAGLLTDTQYF.

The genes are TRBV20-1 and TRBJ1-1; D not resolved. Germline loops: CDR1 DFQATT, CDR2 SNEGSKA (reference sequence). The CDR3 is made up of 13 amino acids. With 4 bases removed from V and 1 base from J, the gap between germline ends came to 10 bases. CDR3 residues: CSAKAHRNTEAFF. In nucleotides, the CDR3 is TGCAGTGCTAAAGCCCATCGGAACACTGAAGCTTTCTTT.

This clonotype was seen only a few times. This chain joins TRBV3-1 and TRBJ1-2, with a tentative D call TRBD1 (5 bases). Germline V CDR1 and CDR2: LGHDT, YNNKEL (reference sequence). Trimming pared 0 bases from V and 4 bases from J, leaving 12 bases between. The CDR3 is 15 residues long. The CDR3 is CASSQDNRGGYGYTF. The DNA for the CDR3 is TGTGCCAGCAGCCAAGATAACCGGGGCGGCTATGGCTACACCTTC.

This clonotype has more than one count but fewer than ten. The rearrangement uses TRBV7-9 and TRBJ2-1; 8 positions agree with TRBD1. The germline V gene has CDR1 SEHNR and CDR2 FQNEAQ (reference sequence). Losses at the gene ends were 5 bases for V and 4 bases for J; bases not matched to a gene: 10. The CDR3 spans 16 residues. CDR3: CASSGTPGGAYNEQFF. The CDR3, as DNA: TGTGCCAGCAGCGGAACGCCAGGGGGCGCGTACAATGAGCAGTTCTTC.

For the CDR3, the DNA is TGTGCCAGCAGTGACCGACCGATATACGAGCAGTACTTC. This translates into CASSDRPIYEQYF. V usage is TRBV6-1 and J usage is TRBJ2-7; D is undetermined. This CDR3 comprises 13 residues. In germline, CDR1 is MNHNS, CDR2 SASEGT. Trimming left V 3 bases short and J 4 bases short, with 10 bases between.

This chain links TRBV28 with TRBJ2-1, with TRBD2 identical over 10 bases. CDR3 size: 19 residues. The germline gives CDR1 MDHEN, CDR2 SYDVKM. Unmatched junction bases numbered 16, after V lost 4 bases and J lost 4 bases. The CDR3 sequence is CASSSPGLASGGPYNEQFF. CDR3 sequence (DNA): TGTGCCAGCAGTTCTCCGGGACTAGCGTCCGGGGGACCTTACAATGAGCAGTTCTTC.

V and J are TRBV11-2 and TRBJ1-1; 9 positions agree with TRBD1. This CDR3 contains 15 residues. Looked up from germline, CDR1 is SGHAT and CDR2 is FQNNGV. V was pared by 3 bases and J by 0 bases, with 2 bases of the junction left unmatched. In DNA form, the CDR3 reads TGTGCCAGCAGCTTGGACAGGGGTTTGAACACTGAAGCTTTCTTT. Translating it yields CASSLDRGLNTEAFF. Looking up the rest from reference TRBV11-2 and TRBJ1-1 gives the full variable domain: EAGVAQSPRYKIIEKRQSVAFWCNPISGHATLYWYQQILGQGPKLLIQFQNNGVVDDSQLPKDRFSAERLKGVDSTLKIQPAKLEDSAVYLCASSLDRGLNTEAFFGQGTRLTVV.

The CDR3 spells CAWSVGNSYEQYF. The DNA of the CDR3 is TGTGCCTGGAGTGTGGGCAACTCCTACGAGCAGTACTTC. V gene TRBV30 combines with J gene TRBJ2-7; D is ambiguous. CDR1 and CDR2 from the germline V gene are GTSNPN and SVGIG (reference sequence). The CDR3 totals 13 residues. Deletions cut 0 bases from V and 0 bases from J, with 6 bases between.

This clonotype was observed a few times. The CDR3 DNA is TGTGCCAGCAGCCAAGAGGACTGGTACACAGATACGCAGTATTTT. It codes for CASSQEDWYTDTQYF. The chain has TRBV3-1 and TRBJ2-3; D is possibly TRBD2 (5 bases). Germline-derived CDR1 and CDR2 are LGHDT and YNNKEL (reference sequence). The V end lost 0 bases, the J end lost 2 bases, and 9 bases lay between the germline ends. The CDR3 runs 15 residues.

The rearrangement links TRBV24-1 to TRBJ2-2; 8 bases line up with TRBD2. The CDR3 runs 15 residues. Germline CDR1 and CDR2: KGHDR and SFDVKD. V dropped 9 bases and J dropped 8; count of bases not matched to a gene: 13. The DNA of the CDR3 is TGTGCCACCGCTTCAATAGCGGGGTCTAAGGGGGAGCTGTTTTTT. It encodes CATASIAGSKGELFF.

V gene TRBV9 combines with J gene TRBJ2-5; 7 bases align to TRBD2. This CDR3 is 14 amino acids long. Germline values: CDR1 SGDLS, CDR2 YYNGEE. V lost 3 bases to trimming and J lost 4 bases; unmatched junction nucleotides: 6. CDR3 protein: CASSGRSGGETQYF. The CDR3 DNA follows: TGTGCCAGCAGCGGGCGGTCGGGAGGAGAGACCCAGTACTTC.

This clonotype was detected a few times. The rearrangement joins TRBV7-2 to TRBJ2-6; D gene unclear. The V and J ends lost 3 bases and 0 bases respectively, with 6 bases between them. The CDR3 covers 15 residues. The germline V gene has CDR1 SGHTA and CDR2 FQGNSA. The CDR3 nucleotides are TGTGCCAGCAGCTTGGAGATCTCTGGGGCCAACGTCCTGACTTTC. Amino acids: CASSLEISGANVLTF.

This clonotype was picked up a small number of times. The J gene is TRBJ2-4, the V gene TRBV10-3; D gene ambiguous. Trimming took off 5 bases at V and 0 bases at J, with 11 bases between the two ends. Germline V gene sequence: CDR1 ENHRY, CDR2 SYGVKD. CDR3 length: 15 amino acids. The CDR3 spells CAISTDRLAKNIQYF. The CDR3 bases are TGTGCCATCAGTACGGATCGATTAGCCAAAAACATTCAGTACTTC.

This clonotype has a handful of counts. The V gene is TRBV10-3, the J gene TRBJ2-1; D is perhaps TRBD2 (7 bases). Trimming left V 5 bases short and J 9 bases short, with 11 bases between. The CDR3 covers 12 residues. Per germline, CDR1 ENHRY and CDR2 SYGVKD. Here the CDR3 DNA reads TGTGCCATCAGTCAAGGGGGGGGTGAGCAGTTCTTC. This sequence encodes CAISQGGGEQFF.

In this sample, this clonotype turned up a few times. CDR3 DNA: TGTGCCAGCAGTTCAAGTGTGGAGCAGTACTTC. Amino acids: CASSSSVEQYF. The genes are TRBV12-3 or TRBV12-4 and TRBJ2-7; no reliable D call. Deletions cut 4 bases from V and 7 bases from J, with 8 bases between. The CDR3 runs to 11 residues.